What follows is one TCR beta chain and its context. What it binds is not known. The protocol was immunoSEQ multiplex PCR, while the TCRdb copy is restricted to in-frame clones and leaves out a portion. The sample has approximately 110,000 clones, approximately 88% seen once. These data come from a study of T cell responses to AZD1222 COVID-19 vaccine. Overall study: Researchers grouped second doses given at about 4 or about 12 weeks into one pool.

Findings and limits, study-wide: Spike-specific TCR breadth and depth both grew after two AZD1222 doses.

Trimming shortened V by 5 bases and J by 5 bases, and 18 bases separated the two germline ends. CDR3 length: 15 amino acids. CDR1 SEHNR and CDR2 FQNEAQ come from the germline V gene (reference sequence). The sequenced sample was peripheral blood, obtained on day 0 of AZD1222 vaccination. This receptor was obtained from an adult in good health. This rearrangement joins TRBV7-9 to TRBJ1-1, with a tentative D call TRBD1 (5 bases). The CDR3, as DNA: TGTGCCAGCAGCCCTCTTGGCAGGGCCCAAACTGAAGCTTTCTTT. It encodes CASSPLGRAQTEAFF. The full variable domain, with the rest looked up from reference TRBV7-9 and TRBJ1-1, is DTGVSQNPRHKITKRGQNVTFRCDPISEHNRLYWYRQTLGQGPEFLTYFQNEAQLEKSRLLSDRFSAERPKGSFSTLEIQRTEQGDSAMYLCASSPLGRAQTEAFFGQGTRLTVV.